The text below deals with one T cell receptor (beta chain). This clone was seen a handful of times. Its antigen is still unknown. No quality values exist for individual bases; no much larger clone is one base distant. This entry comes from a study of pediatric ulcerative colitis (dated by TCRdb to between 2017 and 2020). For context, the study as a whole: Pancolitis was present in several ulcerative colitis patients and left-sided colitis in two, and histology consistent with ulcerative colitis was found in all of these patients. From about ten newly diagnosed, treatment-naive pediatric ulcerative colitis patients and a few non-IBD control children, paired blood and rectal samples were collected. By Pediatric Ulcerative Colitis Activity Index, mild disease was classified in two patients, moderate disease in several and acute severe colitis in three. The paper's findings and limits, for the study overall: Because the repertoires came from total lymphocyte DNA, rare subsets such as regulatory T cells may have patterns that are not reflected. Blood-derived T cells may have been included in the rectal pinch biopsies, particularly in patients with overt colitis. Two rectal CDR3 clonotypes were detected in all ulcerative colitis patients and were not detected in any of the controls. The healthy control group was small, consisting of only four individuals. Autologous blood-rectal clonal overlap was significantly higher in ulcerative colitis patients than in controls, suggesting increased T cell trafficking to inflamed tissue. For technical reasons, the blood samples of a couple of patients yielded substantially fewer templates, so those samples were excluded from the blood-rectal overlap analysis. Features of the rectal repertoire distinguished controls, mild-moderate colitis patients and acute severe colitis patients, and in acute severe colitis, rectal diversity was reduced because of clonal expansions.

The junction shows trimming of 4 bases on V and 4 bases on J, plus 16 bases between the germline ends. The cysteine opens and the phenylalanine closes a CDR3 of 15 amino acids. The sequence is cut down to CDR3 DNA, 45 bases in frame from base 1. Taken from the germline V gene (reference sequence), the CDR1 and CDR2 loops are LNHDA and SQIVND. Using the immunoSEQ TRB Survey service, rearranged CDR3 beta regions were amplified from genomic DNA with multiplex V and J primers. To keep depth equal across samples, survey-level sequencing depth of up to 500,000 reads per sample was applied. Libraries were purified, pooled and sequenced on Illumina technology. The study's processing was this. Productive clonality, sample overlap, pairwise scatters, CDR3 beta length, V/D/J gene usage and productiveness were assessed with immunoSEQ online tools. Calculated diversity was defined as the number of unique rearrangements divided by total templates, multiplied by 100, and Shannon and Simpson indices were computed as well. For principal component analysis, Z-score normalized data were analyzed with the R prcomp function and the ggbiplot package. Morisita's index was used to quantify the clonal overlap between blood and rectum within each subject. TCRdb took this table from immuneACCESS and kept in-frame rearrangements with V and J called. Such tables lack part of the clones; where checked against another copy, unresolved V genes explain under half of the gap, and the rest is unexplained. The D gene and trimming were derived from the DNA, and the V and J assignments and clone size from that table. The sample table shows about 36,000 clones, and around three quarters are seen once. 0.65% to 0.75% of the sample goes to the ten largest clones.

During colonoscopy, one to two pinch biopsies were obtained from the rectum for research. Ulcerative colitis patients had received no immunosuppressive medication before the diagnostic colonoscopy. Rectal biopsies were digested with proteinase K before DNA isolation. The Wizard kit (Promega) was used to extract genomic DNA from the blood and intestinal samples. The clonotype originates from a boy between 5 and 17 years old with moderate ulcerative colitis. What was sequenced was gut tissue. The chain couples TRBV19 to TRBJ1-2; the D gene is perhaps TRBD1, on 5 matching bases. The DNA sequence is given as TGTGCCAGTAGTACCCGCCTGATTGGGGGCTATGGCTACACCTTC. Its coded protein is CASSTRLIGGYGYTF.